This T cell receptor beta chain came from a study of T cell repertoires in cytomegalovirus infection. Across the study: It can be stated that public TCR beta signatures indicated CMV infection as well as a matching HLA type.

This clonotype was observed a few times. Its antigen is as yet unknown. TCRdb ran MiXCR on the reads and lists one entry per CDR3 protein. The table has fewer than 850,000 distinct CDR3 sequences, about 29% seen once; the top ten hold less than 15%. The CDR3 contains 13 residues. The germline gives CDR1 MNHEY, CDR2 SMNVEV (reference sequence). The V end was cut by 5 bases, the J end by 5 bases, with 12 bases between. Sample: cultured CD8+ T cells from PBMCs, taken from culture after CMV antigen stimulation. The rearrangement uses TRBV27 and TRBJ1-2, with D perhaps matching TRBD1 (5 bases). The TCR was taken from a human donor in good health (CMV status not recorded). Some clones in this sample may be carry-over from other donors' samples. CDR3 sequence reads: CASSRGMDYGYTF. Written as DNA, the CDR3 is TGTGCCAGCAGTCGGGGGATGGATTATGGCTACACCTTC.